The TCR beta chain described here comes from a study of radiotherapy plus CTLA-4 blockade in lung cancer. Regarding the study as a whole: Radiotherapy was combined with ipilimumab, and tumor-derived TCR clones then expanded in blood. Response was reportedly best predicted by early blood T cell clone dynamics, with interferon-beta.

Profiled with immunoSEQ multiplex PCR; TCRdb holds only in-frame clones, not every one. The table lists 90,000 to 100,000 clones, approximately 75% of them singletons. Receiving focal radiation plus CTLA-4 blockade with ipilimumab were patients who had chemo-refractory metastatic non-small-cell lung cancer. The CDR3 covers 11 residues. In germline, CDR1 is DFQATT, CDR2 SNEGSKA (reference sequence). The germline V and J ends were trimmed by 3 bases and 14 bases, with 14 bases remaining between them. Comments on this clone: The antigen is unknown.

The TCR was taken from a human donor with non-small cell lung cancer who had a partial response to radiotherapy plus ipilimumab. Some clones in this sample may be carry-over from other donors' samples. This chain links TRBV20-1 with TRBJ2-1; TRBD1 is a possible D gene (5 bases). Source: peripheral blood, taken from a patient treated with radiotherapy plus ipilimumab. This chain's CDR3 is CSASERPGKFF. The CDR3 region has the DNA TGCAGTGCTAGTGAGCGACCAGGGAAGTTCTTC.